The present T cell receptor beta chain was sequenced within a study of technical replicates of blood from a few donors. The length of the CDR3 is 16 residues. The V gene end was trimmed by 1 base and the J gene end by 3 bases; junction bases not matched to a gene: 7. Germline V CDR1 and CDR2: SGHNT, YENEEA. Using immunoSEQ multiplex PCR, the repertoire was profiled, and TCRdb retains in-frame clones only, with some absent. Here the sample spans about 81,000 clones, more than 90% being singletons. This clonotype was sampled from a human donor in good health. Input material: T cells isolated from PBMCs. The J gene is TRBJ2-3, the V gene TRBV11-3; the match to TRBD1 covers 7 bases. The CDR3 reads CASSLVRDRSTDTQYF. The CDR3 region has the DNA TGTGCCAGCAGCTTAGTCCGGGACAGATCGACAGATACGCAGTATTTT.